This T cell receptor beta chain was recorded in a study of blood T cell repertoires in COVID-19. Study overall: The origin of the acute and convalescent COVID-19 samples was the United States, Italy and Spain. PBMCs, B-cell-depleted T cells, or T cells were the source of the cDNA or gDNA that made up the material.

J gave up 4 bases and V 0 bases, and 8 bases lay outside the gene matches. This CDR3 comprises 15 residues. Per the germline V gene, CDR1 is GTSNPN and CDR2 is SVGIG (reference sequence). Under the authors' procedure: Estimates of nucleated cell counts were drawn from the amplification of reference gene primers. TCRdb's copy holds only in-frame clones and misses some; the assay was immunoSEQ multiplex PCR. The V and J calls and the clone size are those of that table, but D and trimming were determined from the DNA. The sample shows approximately 100,000 clones, approximately 87% of them seen only once.

Sequencing was performed on peripheral blood. J is TRBJ2-7 and V is TRBV30; 8 positions match TRBD2. The TCR was taken from a woman in her sixties with acute or convalescent COVID-19. Here the CDR3 reads CAWSVGSGRAYEQYF. CDR3 bases: TGTGCCTGGAGTGTAGGGAGCGGGAGAGCTTACGAGCAGTACTTC. The full variable domain, completed using reference TRBV30 and TRBJ2-7, is SQTIHQWPATLVQPVGSPLSLECTVEGTSNPNLYWYRQAAGRGLQLLFYSVGIGQISSEVPQNLSASRPQDRQFILSSKKLLLSDSGFYLCAWSVGSGRAYEQYFGPGTRLTVT.